The clone carrying this T cell receptor (beta chain) turned up a few times. The antigen remains undetermined. This sample was taken from a study of CD8+ T cells in alopecia areata. CDR1 and CDR2 from the germline V gene are SGHRS and YFSETQ. V was shortened by 1 base and J by 5 bases, with 5 bases between the two germline ends. The CDR3 has 12 amino acids. Extraction of RNA preceded its reverse transcription into cDNA, which served as the sequencing template. Assay: immunoSEQ multiplex PCR; the TCRdb copy retains only in-frame clones and omits some. The sample lists 120,000 or so clones, less than 50% seen once, with about 11% in the top ten. Study-wide results and limits: Patients displayed less clarity in TCR sharing than mice, a finding possibly related to HLA. Researchers report lesional scalp, most notably alopecia totalis/universalis, outstripped normal scalp in clonality.

The material sequenced was NKG2D-low CD8+ T cells sorted from blood. The chain recombines TRBV5-1 with TRBJ2-3, with D uncertain. This TCR derives from a human donor with alopecia areata. CDR3 DNA: TGCGCCAGCAGCTTGATGGAAGATACGCAGTATTTT. This sequence encodes CASSLMEDTQYF. Variable domain in full (rest from reference TRBV5-1 and TRBJ2-3): KAGVTQTPRYLIKTRGQQVTLSCSPISGHRSVSWYQQTPGQGLQFLFEYFSETQRNKGNFPGRFSGRQFSNSRSEMNVSTLELGDSALYLCASSLMEDTQYFGPGTRLTVL.